Below, one TCR beta chain is given with its context. The record originates from a study of blood T cell repertoires in COVID-19. Study information: COVID-19 samples from acute and convalescent phases originated in the United States, Italy and Spain. The cDNA or gDNA used as material had been derived from T cells, B-cell-depleted T cells, or PBMCs.

V lost 2 bases and J 4 bases, leaving 9 bases between the germline ends. The CDR3 loop spans 14 amino acids. Germline V gene lookup returns CDR1 GTSNPN and CDR2 SVGIG (reference sequence). Per the original data handling: How many nucleated cells were present was estimated from reference gene primer amplification. Sequenced by immunoSEQ multiplex PCR; TCRdb stores in-frame clones only, minus some. V and J calls and clone size are as listed in that table; D and trimming were resolved from the DNA. The sample holds 140,000 to 150,000 clones, 88% seen once. Sequenced: peripheral blood. The receptor comes from a human donor in a cohort sampled during active COVID-19. The chain links TRBV30 to TRBJ2-6; a possible D gene is TRBD1 (6 bases). This CDR3 is CAWSLGAGANVLTF. CDR3 coding DNA: TGTGCCTGGAGTTTGGGGGCCGGGGCCAACGTCCTGACTTTC.